A selection of T cell receptor beta chains follows, all from one sample in a study of T cells in Graves' hyperthyroidism and ophthalmopathy. Each CDR3 protein is one row after TCRdb ran MiXCR on the multiplex PCR reads. The sample lists 650,000 to 750,000 distinct CDR3 sequences; 13% to 15% were seen once. Sample: blood. These receptors were taken from a woman between 18 and 29 years old with Graves' hyperthyroidism. Each CDR3 is given with its conserved first and last residue. The D gene is left open where the match is weak. Not every row has a clone size; where given, it reads once, few, many or a size class.

J | size | D | V | DNA | CDR3
TRBJ2-1 | many | - | TRBV7-8 | TGTGCCAGCAGCTTAGTCCTAGTCCATGAGCAGTTCTTC | CASSLVLVHEQFF
TRBJ2-3 | few | TRBD2 | TRBV11-3 | TGTGCCAGCAGTATGGCGGGAGCGGATACGCAGTATTTT | CASSMAGADTQYF
TRBJ1-1 | many | - | TRBV3-1 | TGTGCCAGCAGCCAAGTAGGAAATGAAGCTTTCTTT | CASSQVGNEAFF
TRBJ2-3 | - | TRBD2 | TRBV10-3 | TGTGCCATCAACCCAAACCCGGGACTAGCGGAACCCGCTAGCACAGATACGCAGTATTTT | CAINPNPGLAEPASTDTQYF
TRBJ2-1 | - | TRBD1 | TRBV10-3 | TGTGCCATCAGTGACAGGGGGTCTGAGCAGTTCTTC | CAISDRGSEQFF
TRBJ2-4 | few | - | TRBV6-5 | TGTGCCAGCAGTTACTCGTCTCTAGCCAAAAACATTCAGTACTTC | CASSYSSLAKNIQYF
TRBJ2-1 | - | TRBD2 | TRBV6-1 | TGTGCCAGCGGCCTAAGCGTAGCGGGAGGGCCAAGTGAGCAGTTCTTC | CASGLSVAGGPSEQFF
TRBJ2-5 | - | - | TRBV12-3/TRBV12-4 | TGTACCAGCAGTTCTGGGGCCGAGACCCAGTACTTC | CTSSSGAETQYF
TRBJ2-1 | many | - | TRBV18 | TGTGCCAGCTCACCCCCCGGGAATGAGCAGTTCTTC | CASSPPGNEQFF
TRBJ2-7 | many | - | TRBV2 | TGTGCCAGCAGTGGCCGGGACACCTCCTACGAGCAGTACTTC | CASSGRDTSYEQYF
TRBJ2-7 | many | TRBD2 | TRBV6-2/TRBV6-3 | TGTGCCAGCGGGACTAGCGGCCCCTACGAGCAGTACTTC | CASGTSGPYEQYF
TRBJ2-7 | few | TRBD1 | TRBV6-1 | TGTGCCAGCAGGAGAGGGTTGGGAAACGACAGGGGCTCCTACGAGCAGTACTTC | CASRRGLGNDRGSYEQYF
TRBJ2-7 | - | - | TRBV16 | TGTGCCAGCAGCCAATCCCGGATGGCGTACGAGCAGTACTTC | CASSQSRMAYEQYF
TRBJ1-5 | many | TRBD1 | TRBV6-2/TRBV6-3 | TGTGCCAGCAGTTACTCGATAGGGACAGGGAATCAGCCCCAGCATTTT | CASSYSIGTGNQPQHF
TRBJ1-4 | many | - | TRBV28 | TGTGCCAGCAGAGTGACAGGATCCGCTGAAAAACTGTTTTTT | CASRVTGSAEKLFF
TRBJ1-4 | many | TRBD1 | TRBV6-1 | TGTGCCAGCAGCTCCGGGACAGCGTTTAATGAAAAACTGTTTTTT | CASSSGTAFNEKLFF
TRBJ2-1 | few | - | TRBV2 | TGTGCCAGCAGTATGCCGTATTCGAGCTCCTACAATGAGCAGTTCTTC | CASSMPYSSSYNEQFF
TRBJ1-1 | many | - | TRBV4-1 | TGCGCCAGCAGCCAAGGGACCGGAACAGCGATGAACACTGAAGCTTTCTTT | CASSQGTGTAMNTEAFF
TRBJ1-2 | few | TRBD1 | TRBV6-5 | TGTGCCAGCAGTTCAACGGGGACAGGGGGTTATAAAGACTATGGCTACACCTTC | CASSSTGTGGYKDYGYTF
TRBJ2-5 | - | TRBD1 | TRBV4-1 | TGCGCCAGCAGCCAAGGGAGACAGGGTTCCCAAGAGACCCAGTACTTC | CASSQGRQGSQETQYF
TRBJ2-7 | - | TRBD1 | TRBV15 | TGTGCCACCAGCAGGCCGGGACAGTCTGTCTACGAGCAGTACTTC | CATSRPGQSVYEQYF
TRBJ2-7 | - | - | TRBV6-2/TRBV6-3 | TGTGCCAGCAGCGAAACAGTGGCCAGCTCCTACGAGCAGTACTTC | CASSETVASSYEQYF
TRBJ2-5 | many | - | TRBV28 | TGTGCCAGCAGCTACAGGCGGAGGGAGACCCAGTACTTC | CASSYRRRETQYF
TRBJ2-3 | few | - | TRBV13 | TGTGCCAGCAGCTTAGGCCTCACCGCAGATACGCAGTATTTT | CASSLGLTADTQYF
TRBJ2-3 | few | - | TRBV27 | TGTGCCAGCAGTCTTACTAGGGGGAGAGAAGATACGCAGTATTTT | CASSLTRGREDTQYF
TRBJ1-4 | - | TRBD1 | TRBV19 | TGTGCCAGTAGTACCAGGGGGCGCCTAACGGATAATGAAAAACTGTTTTTT | CASSTRGRLTDNEKLFF
TRBJ2-5 | many | TRBD2 | TRBV7-2 | TGTGCCAGCAGCCCCCGGCTCTTGCGGGAGCCTATCGAGACCCAGTACTTC | CASSPRLLREPIETQYF
TRBJ1-2 | many | - | TRBV12-3/TRBV12-4 | TGTGCCAGCAGTTTGAACTCGGGATGGTCCCGGGACATCTCACCCTATGGCTACACCTTC | CASSLNSGWSRDISPYGYTF
TRBJ1-3 | few | TRBD1 | TRBV2 | TGTGCCAGCAGGATCGACAGGGGCTCTGGAAACACCATATATTTT | CASRIDRGSGNTIYF
TRBJ2-2 | - | - | TRBV10-3 | TGTGCCATCAGTTACGGAGCGCCCGGGCTGAACACCGGGGAGCTGTTTTTT | CAISYGAPGLNTGELFF
TRBJ2-5 | many | TRBD2 | TRBV12-3/TRBV12-4 | TGTGCCAGCAGTTTAGCGGGAGGGCCCTCGGAGACCCAGTACTTC | CASSLAGGPSETQYF
TRBJ2-3 | few | - | TRBV24-1 | TGTGCCACCAGTGCCCAGGGACCTGGGGTCGCAGATACGCAGTATTTT | CATSAQGPGVADTQYF
TRBJ2-7 | few | TRBD1 | TRBV7-9 | TGTGCCAGCAGCTACTACCTTTTCCGGGACAGCCCCTACGAGCAGTACTTC | CASSYYLFRDSPYEQYF
TRBJ2-1 | many | - | TRBV7-8 | TGTGCCAGCAGCTTAGCCCTTACTGGGGAGCAGTTCTTC | CASSLALTGEQFF
TRBJ1-6 | - | TRBD1 | TRBV28 | TGTGCCAGCAGTTCTAGACAGGGTTCCTTGTCACCCCTCCACTTT | CASSSRQGSLSPLHF
TRBJ2-7 | - | - | TRBV18 | TGTGCCAGCTCACCGTACACCGCGGGGCTAAAGGATTACGAGCAGTACTTC | CASSPYTAGLKDYEQYF
TRBJ1-3 | - | TRBD1 | TRBV5-1 | TGCGCCAGCAGCTTGGAACGGACAGGGACTGGAAACACCATATATTTT | CASSLERTGTGNTIYF
TRBJ2-7 | many | - | TRBV28 | TGTGCCAGCAGTCCTCTCCCACAGGGGGCGGGAGGAGCCGAGCAGTACTTC | CASSPLPQGAGGAEQYF
TRBJ2-7 | - | - | TRBV30 | TGTGCCTGGAGTGAGACCTACGAGCAGTACTTC | CAWSETYEQYF
TRBJ1-5 | many | - | TRBV20-1 | TGCAGTGCCAGTCAGACAGACAATCAGCGCCAGCATTTT | CSASQTDNQRQHF
TRBJ2-7 | - | TRBD2 | TRBV28 | TGTGCCAGCAGGAGACTAGCGGCATTCTACGAGCAGTACTTC | CASRRLAAFYEQYF
TRBJ1-1 | few | - | TRBV25-1 | TGTGCCAGCAGTGAATGGGCAGTGCCTGAAGCTTTCTTT | CASSEWAVPEAFF
TRBJ2-2 | - | - | TRBV7-9 | TGTGCCAGCAGCTTAGACTGGCCGAACACCGGGGAGCTGTTTTTT | CASSLDWPNTGELFF
TRBJ1-2 | many | - | TRBV30 | TGTGCCTGGGAGTTGGGGGTCGGCTATGGCTACACCTTC | CAWELGVGYGYTF
TRBJ2-7 | - | - | TRBV4-2 | TGTGCCAGCAGCCAAGATGTAGGCCTCCTTGCCTACGAGCAGTACTTC | CASSQDVGLLAYEQYF
TRBJ2-7 | many | - | TRBV20-1 | TGCAGTGCTAGAGATGGACTGTTGGAGCAGTACTTC | CSARDGLLEQYF
TRBJ1-4 | few | TRBD1 | TRBV7-9 | TGTGCCAGCAGTCGCCCCAGGGGGGTGAGTGAAAAACTGTTTTTT | CASSRPRGVSEKLFF
TRBJ1-1 | many | TRBD1 | TRBV27 | TGTGCCAGCAGTTCACTCCAGACCCAGGGGGCGGCCACTGAAGCTTTCTTT | CASSSLQTQGAATEAFF
TRBJ2-1 | - | - | TRBV27 | TGTGCCAGCAGTTTATCCCCGCTAGGGAATGAGCAGTTCTTC | CASSLSPLGNEQFF
TRBJ2-6 | many | - | TRBV2 | TGTGCCAGCAGTACCTACAGGGACACTACGGTCCTGACTTTC | CASSTYRDTTVLTF
TRBJ2-4 | - | - | TRBV15 | TGTGCCACCAGCAGACCTCCAACGACGCTAGCCAAAAACATTCAGTACTTC | CATSRPPTTLAKNIQYF
TRBJ2-7 | many | - | TRBV20-1 | TGCAGTGCTTTTTATGGGAGACAGAACATCAACGAGCAGTACTTC | CSAFYGRQNINEQYF
TRBJ2-1 | many | - | TRBV11-2 | TGTGCCAGCAGAAAAAGGGCTTTCTCCTACAATGAGCAGTTCTTC | CASRKRAFSYNEQFF
TRBJ2-3 | - | - | TRBV19 | TGTGCCAGTAGTATAGTGGACAGGAGGGCAGATACGCAGTATTTT | CASSIVDRRADTQYF
TRBJ2-5 | few | - | TRBV25-1 | TGTGCCAGCAGTGCCGCGGGGATAGAGACCCAGTACTTC | CASSAAGIETQYF